The 3 T cell receptor beta chains listed next were all sequenced from one sample in a study of identical twins (TCRdb year 2016). Library preparation was by 5' RACE. Sequencer: Illumina HiSeq 2000. TCRdb reprocessed the public reads (quality trimming at Q25 with fastp, clone calling with MiXCR) and kept in-frame beta chains. Identical CDR3 proteins give one entry, which carries the most common genes and DNA. The sample table lists fewer than 900,000 distinct CDR3 sequences, over 20% of them with a count of one. The ten largest account for 4% to 5.5% of the sample. The same sample was also studied in work on T cells expressing NK-cell markers.

The specimen was PBMCs. The receptor set was obtained from a woman aged 18-29 years in good health.

V usage is TRBV20-1 and J usage is TRBJ1-5, with D hard to call. The V and J ends lost 3 bases and 5 bases respectively, with 8 bases between them. The V gene's germline CDR1 is DFQATT and CDR2 SNEGSKA (reference sequence). This CDR3 is 12 amino acids long. The CDR3 sequence: CSASTLDQPQHF. As DNA, the CDR3 is TGCAGTGCTAGCACCCTGGATCAGCCCCAGCATTTT.

The chain combines TRBV30 with TRBJ2-7; 7 bases line up with TRBD1. CDR1 is GTSNPN, CDR2 SVGIG, per germline (reference sequence). This CDR3 is 13 amino acids long. The J segment lost 2 bases and the V segment lost 4 bases, leaving 5 bases of the junction unmatched. CDR3 DNA: TGTGCCTGGACTACCGACAGGGCCTACGAGCAGTACTTC. Its translation: CAWTTDRAYEQYF.

This clonotype occurred a few times. The germline gene is not matched at one end of the junction; a read error may be the cause. The gene calls are TRBV9 and TRBJ2-7; no clear D. Per the germline V gene, CDR1 is SGDLS and CDR2 is YYNGEE. This CDR3 has 14 amino acids. The CDR3, as DNA: TGTGCCAGCAGCGTAGGAGCCAGCTCCGACGAGCAGTACTTC. This translates into CASSVGASSDEQYF.